This is a list of T cell receptor beta chains from one sample in a study of cytomegalovirus exposure and HLA in healthy donors. TCRdb keeps only in-frame clones here, not all; method: immunoSEQ multiplex PCR. The data contain 150,000 to 180,000 clones, roughly 77% of them singletons. The sample consisted of PBMCs. The receptors originated from a man aged 30 to 39 in good health and CMV-seropositive. Both conserved end residues are part of each CDR3. D genes are given only for firm matches. Size values are once, few and many counts, or a class for expanded clones, and some rows have none.

CDR3	DNA	size	J	D	V
CASSSPWTAPDTQYF	TGTGCCAGCAGCTCCCCCTGGACAGCCCCAGATACGCAGTATTTT	NA	TRBJ2-3	NA	TRBV7-6
CASSEREVGAFF	TGTGCCAGCAGTGAACGAGAGGTAGGAGCTTTCTTT	few	TRBJ1-1	NA	TRBV2
CASSQDLPSSGNTIYF	TGCGCCAGCAGCCAAGATCTACCCTCCTCTGGAAACACCATATATTTT	once	TRBJ1-3	NA	TRBV4-3
CASSLALRGSSYNEQFF	TGTGCCAGCAGCTTAGCGCTTCGGGGTAGCTCCTACAATGAGCAGTTCTTC	once	TRBJ2-1	NA	TRBV7-9
CASSESGLIQPQHF	TGCGCCAGCAGTGAGTCGGGGCTAATACAGCCCCAGCATTTT	NA	TRBJ1-5	NA	TRBV10-2
CASSTSGRALTGELFF	TGTGCCAGCAGCACGAGCGGGAGGGCCCTCACCGGGGAGCTGTTTTTT	NA	TRBJ2-2	TRBD2	TRBV5-4
CASSKAGGHEQYF	TGTGCCAGCAGTAAGGCGGGAGGTCACGAGCAGTACTTC	NA	TRBJ2-7	TRBD2	TRBV27
CATSRALGGSGSYNEQFF	TGTGCCACCAGCAGGGCCCTCGGGGGTAGCGGGTCCTACAATGAGCAGTTCTTC	NA	TRBJ2-1	TRBD2	TRBV15
CASRQGTDQPQHF	TGTGCCAGTAGACAGGGAACGGATCAGCCCCAGCATTTT	NA	TRBJ1-5	TRBD1	TRBV27
CSVDLARKEGTEAFF	TGCAGCGTTGATCTAGCCAGAAAGGAGGGCACTGAAGCTTTCTTT	NA	TRBJ1-1	NA	TRBV29-1
CASSLGLAGVNEQFF	TGTGCCAGCAGCTTGGGGCTAGCGGGGGTAAATGAGCAGTTCTTC	NA	TRBJ2-1	TRBD2	TRBV11-3
CASTRDRGDYGYTF	TGTGCCAGCACCCGGGACAGGGGGGACTATGGCTACACCTTC	NA	TRBJ1-2	TRBD1	TRBV5-6
CSVAGTVNYGYTF	TGCAGCGTTGCCGGGACAGTGAACTATGGCTACACCTTC	NA	TRBJ1-2	TRBD1	TRBV29-1
CASSLGWTGNTEAFF	TGTGCCAGCAGCTTGGGGTGGACAGGGAACACTGAAGCTTTCTTT	few	TRBJ1-1	TRBD1	TRBV5-5
CASSPLAGVSYNEQFF	TGTGCTAGCAGTCCATTAGCGGGAGTTTCCTACAATGAGCAGTTCTTC	NA	TRBJ2-1	TRBD2	TRBV7-7
CASRSEGARNEKLFF	TGTGCCAGCAGGTCCGAGGGGGCAAGGAATGAAAAACTGTTTTTT	NA	TRBJ1-4	TRBD1	TRBV6-5
CASEVASYEQYF	TGTGCCAGCGAGGTGGCCTCCTACGAGCAGTACTTC	few	TRBJ2-7	NA	TRBV6-1
CASSKSGAHTDTQYF	TGTGCCAGCAGTAAAAGCGGGGCCCACACAGATACGCAGTATTTT	few	TRBJ2-3	TRBD2	TRBV6-5
CASGPGSGANVLTF	TGTGCCAGCGGGCCTGGGTCTGGGGCCAACGTCCTGACTTTC	few	TRBJ2-6	NA	TRBV7-9
CASSLTGLAKYEQYF	TGTGCCAGCAGTCTCACCGGACTAGCGAAGTACGAGCAGTACTTC	NA	TRBJ2-7	TRBD2	TRBV27
CASSFRSSGSRYEQYF	TGTGCCAGCAGTTTCAGATCTAGCGGGAGCAGGTACGAGCAGTACTTC	few	TRBJ2-7	TRBD2	TRBV27
CASSYLTSGVQETQYF	TGTGCCAGCAGTTACCTAACTAGCGGAGTCCAAGAGACCCAGTACTTC	NA	TRBJ2-5	TRBD2	TRBV6-5
CASSVGGKKYNEQFF	TGTGCCAGCAGCGTAGGCGGAAAAAAATACAATGAGCAGTTCTTC	NA	TRBJ2-1	NA	TRBV9
CASSATSGATTNTQYF	TGCGCCAGCAGCGCGACTAGTGGGGCTACCACGAATACGCAGTATTTT	NA	TRBJ2-3	NA	TRBV5-1
CASGEETQYF	TGTGCCAGCGGAGAAGAGACCCAGTACTTC	few	TRBJ2-5	NA	TRBV6-1
CASNLMNTEAFF	TGTGCCAGCAACTTAATGAACACTGAAGCTTTCTTT	NA	TRBJ1-1	NA	TRBV6-1
CASSDGRSGEKLFF	TGCGCCAGCAGTGATGGGAGAAGCGGGGAAAAACTGTTTTTT	NA	TRBJ1-4	NA	TRBV10-1
CASKTGGGIPGELFF	TGTGCCAGCAAGACAGGGGGCGGAATCCCCGGGGAGCTGTTTTTT	NA	TRBJ2-2	TRBD1	TRBV2
CASSQTSVQETQYF	TGTGCCAGCAGCCAGACTAGCGTCCAAGAGACCCAGTACTTC	NA	TRBJ2-5	TRBD2	TRBV4-1
CASTDDREVEQFF	TGTGCCAGTACCGACGACAGGGAGGTTGAGCAGTTCTTC	NA	TRBJ2-1	NA	TRBV19
CASSLIPRDKSSYNEQFF	TGTGCCAGCAGCCTAATCCCCCGGGACAAGAGCTCCTACAATGAGCAGTTCTTC	NA	TRBJ2-1	NA	TRBV21-1
CASSLDGSGPQHF	TGTGCCAGCAGTTTGGACGGATCAGGCCCCCAGCATTTT	NA	TRBJ1-5	NA	TRBV5-4
CASSLGAGTITGELFF	TGTGCCAGCAGCTTAGGGGCGGGAACTATTACCGGGGAGCTGTTTTTT	few	TRBJ2-2	NA	TRBV7-2
CASSSPDRISYEQYF	TGCGCCAGCAGCTCCCCGGACAGGATCTCCTACGAGCAGTACTTC	NA	TRBJ2-7	TRBD1	TRBV5-1
CASSEAGRVEHF	TGTGCCAGCAGTGAAGCCGGCAGGGTGGAACATTTT	NA	TRBJ1-5	NA	TRBV6-1
CASSPGQVTGELFF	TGTGCCAGCAGCCCGGGACAGGTCACCGGGGAGCTGTTTTTT	NA	TRBJ2-2	TRBD1	TRBV27
CASSKGTRGVGNEQFF	TGTGCCAGCAGCAAGGGGACTAGAGGGGTAGGAAATGAGCAGTTCTTC	NA	TRBJ2-1	TRBD2	TRBV7-2
CASSLGTGDGANVLTF	TGTGCCAGCAGCTTAGGGACAGGGGATGGGGCCAACGTCCTGACTTTC	NA	TRBJ2-6	TRBD1	TRBV5-4